These 8 T cell receptor beta chains share one sample of origin, sequenced in a study of cytomegalovirus exposure and HLA in healthy donors. The PCR ran on 60 Vbeta and 13 Jbeta primers. Sequenced by immunoSEQ multiplex PCR; TCRdb stores in-frame clones only, minus some. The table has tens of thousands of clones, roughly 80% seen once. Specimen: PBMCs. These receptors originate from a girl aged 2 to 10 in good health and CMV-seropositive.

The chain joins TRBV6-1 to TRBJ2-7, with D tentatively TRBD2 (6 bases). Germline V CDR1 and CDR2: MNHNS, SASEGT. CDR3 length: 11 amino acids. The V end was cut by 4 bases, the J end by 5 bases, with 6 bases between. CDR3 sequence reads: CASSGRDEQYF. The CDR3 DNA follows: TGTGCCAGCAGTGGGAGGGACGAGCAGTACTTC.

This chain uses TRBV27 with TRBJ1-5; unclear D gene. The V end lost 3 bases, the J end lost 6 bases, and 9 bases lay between the germline ends. The CDR3 sequence is 13 residues long. Germline V CDR1 and CDR2: MNHEY, SMNVEV (reference sequence). CDR3 DNA sequence: TGTGCCAGCAGTTTTTCGGGGTTTCAGCCCCAGCATTTT. It encodes CASSFSGFQPQHF.

As concerns this clone: The sample holds other DNA sequences that translate to the same CDR3. This chain links TRBV9 with TRBJ2-7; D may be TRBD2 (6 bases). Trimming took off 0 bases at V and 3 bases at J, with 7 bases between the two ends. Germline lookup yields CDR1 SGDLS and CDR2 YYNGEE. The CDR3 runs 13 residues. The chain's CDR3 is CASSVGGNYEQYF. The CDR3 DNA reads TGTGCCAGCAGCGTAGGCGGGAACTACGAGCAGTACTTC.

The J gene is TRBJ2-5, the V gene TRBV7-9; the match to TRBD1 covers 8 bases. After removal of 1 base from V and 5 bases from J, the junction contained 3 bases not matched to a gene. Germline assignment: CDR1 SEHNR and CDR2 FQNEAQ (reference sequence). This CDR3 has 14 residues. The chain's CDR3 is CASSLGDRRETQYF. Written as DNA, the CDR3 is TGTGCCAGCAGCTTAGGGGACAGGCGGGAGACCCAGTACTTC.

The V call is TRBV7-8, the J call TRBJ1-5; tentative D call: TRBD1 (5 bases). There are 15 residues in the CDR3. Trimming took 3 bases from V and 6 from J, leaving 15 bases between them. Germline loops: CDR1 SGHVS, CDR2 FQNEAQ. DNA of the CDR3: TGTGCCAGCAGCTTGGACACTCTAGTCGGTCAGCCCCAGCATTTT. It codes for CASSLDTLVGQPQHF.

This chain links TRBV4-1 with TRBJ2-2; 14 nucleotides align to TRBD2. From germline, CDR1 is MGHRA and CDR2 YSYEKL. Unmatched junction bases numbered 4, after V lost 4 bases and J lost 0 bases. This CDR3 contains 18 residues. The chain's CDR3 is CASSPGLAGGTNTGELFF. Here the CDR3 DNA reads TGCGCCAGCAGCCCCGGACTAGCGGGAGGAACGAACACCGGGGAGCTGTTTTTT.

This clone came up a few times. This sequence joins TRBV4-2 and TRBJ1-5; weak D call: TRBD1 (5 bases). The CDR3 has 15 residues. Germline V gene sequence: CDR1 LGHNA, CDR2 YNFKEQ. V dropped 1 base and J dropped 3 bases, with 10 bases sitting between them. In DNA form, the CDR3 reads TGTGCCAGCAGCCAAGCCCGTGGGGCCAATCAGCCCCAGCATTTT. Encoded protein: CASSQARGANQPQHF.

The DNA of the CDR3 is TGTGCCAGCAGCTCGACTAACCAGCCCCAGCATTTT. It specifies CASSSTNQPQHF. V gene TRBV11-2 combines with J gene TRBJ1-5; D is unresolved. V was clipped by 4 bases and J by 7 bases, with 8 bases between them. The CDR3 totals 12 residues. Germline V gene sequence: CDR1 SGHAT, CDR2 FQNNGV.